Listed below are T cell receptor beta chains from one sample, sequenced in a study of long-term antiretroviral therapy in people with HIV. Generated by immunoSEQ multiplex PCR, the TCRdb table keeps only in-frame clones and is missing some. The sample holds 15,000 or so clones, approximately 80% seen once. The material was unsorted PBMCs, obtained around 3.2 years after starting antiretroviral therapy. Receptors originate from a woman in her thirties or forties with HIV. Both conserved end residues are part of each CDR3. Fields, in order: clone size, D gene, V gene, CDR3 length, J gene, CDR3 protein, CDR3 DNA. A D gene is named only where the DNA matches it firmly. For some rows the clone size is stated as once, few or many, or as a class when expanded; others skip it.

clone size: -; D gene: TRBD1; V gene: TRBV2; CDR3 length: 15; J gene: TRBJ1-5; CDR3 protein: CASSGGTAPNQPQHF; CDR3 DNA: TGTGCCAGCAGTGGCGGGACAGCCCCCAATCAGCCCCAGCATTTT
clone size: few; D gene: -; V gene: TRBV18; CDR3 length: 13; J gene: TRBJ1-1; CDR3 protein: CASSPLGNTEAFF; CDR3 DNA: TGTGCCAGCTCACCGCTGGGGAACACTGAAGCTTTCTTT
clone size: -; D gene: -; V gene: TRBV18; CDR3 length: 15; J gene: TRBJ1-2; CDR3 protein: CASSELAGIDYGYTF; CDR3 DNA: TGTGCCAGCTCAGAACTGGCAGGGATAGACTATGGCTACACCTTC
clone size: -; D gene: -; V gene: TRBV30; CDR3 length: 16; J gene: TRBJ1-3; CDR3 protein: CAWSPQGQNSGNTIYF; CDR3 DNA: TGTGCCTGGAGTCCCCAGGGACAAAACTCTGGAAACACCATATATTTT
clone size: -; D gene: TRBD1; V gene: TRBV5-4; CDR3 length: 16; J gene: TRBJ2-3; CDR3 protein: CASSTRQGRSTDTQYF; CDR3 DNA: TGTGCCAGCAGCACTCGACAGGGGCGTAGCACAGATACGCAGTATTTT
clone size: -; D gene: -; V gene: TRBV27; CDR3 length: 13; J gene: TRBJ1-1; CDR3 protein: CASSYGREAEAFF; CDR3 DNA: TGTGCCAGCAGTTATGGCAGGGAGGCTGAAGCTTTCTTT
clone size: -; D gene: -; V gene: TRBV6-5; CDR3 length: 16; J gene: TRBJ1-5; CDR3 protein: CASSYSGQTDNQPQHF; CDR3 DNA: TGTGCCAGCAGTTACTCCGGACAGACCGACAATCAGCCCCAGCATTTT
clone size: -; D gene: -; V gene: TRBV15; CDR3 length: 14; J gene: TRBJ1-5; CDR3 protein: CATSRGQDNQPQHF; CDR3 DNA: TGTGCCACCAGCAGAGGCCAAGACAATCAGCCCCAGCATTTT
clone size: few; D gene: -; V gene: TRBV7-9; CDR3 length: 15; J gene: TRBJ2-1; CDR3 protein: CASSLSESSYNEQFF; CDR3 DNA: TGTGCCAGCAGCTTATCGGAGAGCTCCTACAATGAGCAGTTCTTC
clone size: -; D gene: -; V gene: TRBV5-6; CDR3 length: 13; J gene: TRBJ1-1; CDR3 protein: CASSPRGVAEAFF; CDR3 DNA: TGTGCCAGCAGCCCACGTGGGGTAGCTGAAGCTTTCTTT
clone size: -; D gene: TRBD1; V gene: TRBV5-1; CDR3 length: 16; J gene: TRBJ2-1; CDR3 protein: CASSLGTGGFYNEQFF; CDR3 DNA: TGCGCCAGCAGCTTGGGGACAGGGGGCTTCTACAATGAGCAGTTCTTC
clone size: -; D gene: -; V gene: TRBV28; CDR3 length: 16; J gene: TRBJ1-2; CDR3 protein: CASSFRAGESNYGYTF; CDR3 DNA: TGTGCCAGCAGTTTCAGGGCAGGAGAATCTAACTATGGCTACACCTTC
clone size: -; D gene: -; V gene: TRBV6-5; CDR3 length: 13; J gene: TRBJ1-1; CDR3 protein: CASSLGPSGEAFF; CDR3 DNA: TGTGCCAGCAGCCTTGGGCCAAGTGGTGAAGCTTTCTTT
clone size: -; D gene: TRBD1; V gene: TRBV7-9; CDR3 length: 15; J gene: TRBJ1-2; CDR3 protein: CASSRRTGTGYGYTF; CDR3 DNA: TGTGCCAGCAGCCGCCGGACAGGAACCGGCTATGGCTACACCTTC
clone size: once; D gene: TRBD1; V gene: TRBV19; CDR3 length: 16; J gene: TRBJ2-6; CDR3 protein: CASIRTGDPGANVLTF; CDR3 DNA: TGTGCCAGTATCCGGACAGGGGACCCTGGGGCCAACGTCCTGACTTTC